This TCR beta chain was recovered during a study of cytomegalovirus exposure and HLA in healthy donors. The CDR3 covers 14 residues. V dropped 3 bases and J dropped 7; count of bases not matched to a gene: 4. Germline CDR1 reads SEHNR; CDR2 reads FQNEAQ (reference sequence). PCR was performed using 60 Vbeta and 13 Jbeta primers. Profiled with immunoSEQ multiplex PCR; TCRdb holds only in-frame clones, not every one. The top ten clones hold roughly 14% of a sample with fewer than 250,000 clones, around 78% of them seen once. Sequencing used PBMCs. This clonotype originated in a woman in her twenties or thirties in good health and CMV-seropositive. This sequence joins TRBV7-9 and TRBJ2-1; 9 bases map to TRBD2. In DNA, the CDR3 is TGTGCCAGCAGCTTGGCGGGGGGGCAGAATGAGCAGTTCTTC. This sequence encodes CASSLAGGQNEQFF.